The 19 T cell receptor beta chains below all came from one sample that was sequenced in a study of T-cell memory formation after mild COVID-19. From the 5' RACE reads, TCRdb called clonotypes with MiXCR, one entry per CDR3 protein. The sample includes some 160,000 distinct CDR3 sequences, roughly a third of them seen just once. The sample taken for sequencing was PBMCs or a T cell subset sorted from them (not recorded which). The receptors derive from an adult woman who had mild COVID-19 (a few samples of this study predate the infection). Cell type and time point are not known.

Here the CDR3 DNA reads TGCAGTGCTTCGGAGGGCCTAAGCTCCTACAATGAGCAGTTCTTC. The encoded protein is CSASEGLSSYNEQFF. This sequence joins TRBV20-1 and TRBJ2-1, with D possibly TRBD2 on 6 matching bases. CDR3 length: 15 residues. Germline V gene data show CDR1 as DFQATT and CDR2 as SNEGSKA (reference sequence). V dropped 5 bases and J dropped 0 bases, with 14 bases sitting between them.

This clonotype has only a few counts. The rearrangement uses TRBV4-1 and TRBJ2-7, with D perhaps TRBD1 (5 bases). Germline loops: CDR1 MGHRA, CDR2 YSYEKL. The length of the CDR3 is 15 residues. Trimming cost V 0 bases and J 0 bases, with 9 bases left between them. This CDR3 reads CASSQEDIGSYEQYF. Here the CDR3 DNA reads TGCGCCAGCAGCCAAGAGGACATAGGCTCCTACGAGCAGTACTTC.

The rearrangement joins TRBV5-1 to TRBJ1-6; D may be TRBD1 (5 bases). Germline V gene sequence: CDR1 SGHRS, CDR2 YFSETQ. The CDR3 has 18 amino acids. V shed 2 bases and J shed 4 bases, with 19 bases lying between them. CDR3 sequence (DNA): TGCGCCAGCAGCTTTTCCGGGACCCCGCGACCTTATAATTCACCCCTCCACTTT. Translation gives CASSFSGTPRPYNSPLHF.

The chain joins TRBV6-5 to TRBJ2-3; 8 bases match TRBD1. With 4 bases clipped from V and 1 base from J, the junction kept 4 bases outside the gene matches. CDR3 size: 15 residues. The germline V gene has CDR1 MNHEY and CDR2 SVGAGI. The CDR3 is CASSWTGLRTDTQYF. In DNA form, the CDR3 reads TGTGCCAGCAGTTGGACAGGGCTTCGCACAGATACGCAGTATTTT.

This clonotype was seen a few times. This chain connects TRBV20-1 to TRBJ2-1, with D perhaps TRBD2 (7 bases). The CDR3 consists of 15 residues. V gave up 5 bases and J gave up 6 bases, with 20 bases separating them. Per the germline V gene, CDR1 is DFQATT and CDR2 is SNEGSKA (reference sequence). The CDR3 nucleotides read TGCAGTGCTTCGGGAGGCGGGGGCTGGGTCAATGAGCAGTTCTTC. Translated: CSASGGGGWVNEQFF.

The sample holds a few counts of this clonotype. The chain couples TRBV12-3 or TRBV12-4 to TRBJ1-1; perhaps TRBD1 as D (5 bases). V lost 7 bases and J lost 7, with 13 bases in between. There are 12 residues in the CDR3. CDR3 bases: TGTGCCAGCACCTCCGGGACGTTTGAAGCTTTCTTT. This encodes CASTSGTFEAFF.

For the CDR3, the DNA is TGCAGCGCCACAGACAGCTATGGCTACACCTTC. The encoded protein is CSATDSYGYTF. The V gene is TRBV29-1, the J gene TRBJ1-2, with TRBD1 as a possible D gene (5 bases). The germline V and J ends were trimmed by 7 bases and 4 bases, with 10 bases remaining between them. Germline V gene data show CDR1 as SQVTM and CDR2 as ANQGSEA. The CDR3 has 11 residues.

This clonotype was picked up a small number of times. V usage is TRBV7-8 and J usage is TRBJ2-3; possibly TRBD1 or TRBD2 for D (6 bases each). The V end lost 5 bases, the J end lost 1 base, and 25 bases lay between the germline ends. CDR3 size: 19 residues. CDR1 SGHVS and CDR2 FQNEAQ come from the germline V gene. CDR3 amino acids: CASSVRPVGAGTRTDTQYF. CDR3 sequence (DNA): TGTGCCAGCAGCGTACGGCCGGTGGGCGCGGGGACACGCACAGATACGCAGTATTTT.

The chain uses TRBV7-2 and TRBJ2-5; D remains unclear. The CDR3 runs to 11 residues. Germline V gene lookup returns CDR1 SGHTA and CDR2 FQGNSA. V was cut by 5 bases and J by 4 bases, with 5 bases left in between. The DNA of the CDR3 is TGTGCCAGCAGCGCAACAGAGACCCAGTACTTC. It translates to CASSATETQYF.

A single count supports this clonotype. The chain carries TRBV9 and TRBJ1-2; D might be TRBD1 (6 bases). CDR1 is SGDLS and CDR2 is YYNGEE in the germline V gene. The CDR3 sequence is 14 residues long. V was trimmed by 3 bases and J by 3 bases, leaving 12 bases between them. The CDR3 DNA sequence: TGTGCCAGCAGCGGATTGACAGGCCACTATGGCTACACCTTC. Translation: CASSGLTGHYGYTF.

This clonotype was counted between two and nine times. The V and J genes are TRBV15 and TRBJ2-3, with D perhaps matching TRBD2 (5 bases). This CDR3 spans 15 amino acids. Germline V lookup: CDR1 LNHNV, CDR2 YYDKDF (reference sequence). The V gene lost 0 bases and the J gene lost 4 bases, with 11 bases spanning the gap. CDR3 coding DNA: TGTGCCACCAGCAGAGATGTCGGGGATCCAGATACGCAGTATTTT. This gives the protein CATSRDVGDPDTQYF.

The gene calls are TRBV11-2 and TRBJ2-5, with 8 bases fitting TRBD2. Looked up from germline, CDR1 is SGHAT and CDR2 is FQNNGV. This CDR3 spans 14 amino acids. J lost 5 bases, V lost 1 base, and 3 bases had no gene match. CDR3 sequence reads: CASSLGRLAETQYF. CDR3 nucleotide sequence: TGTGCCAGCAGCTTAGGGCGACTAGCGGAGACCCAGTACTTC.

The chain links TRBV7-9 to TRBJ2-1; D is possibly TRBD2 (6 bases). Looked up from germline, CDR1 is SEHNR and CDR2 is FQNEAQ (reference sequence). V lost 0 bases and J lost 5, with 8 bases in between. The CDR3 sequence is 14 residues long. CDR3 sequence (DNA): TGTGCCAGCAGCTTAGCAACTAGCCACAATGAGCAGTTCTTC. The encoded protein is CASSLATSHNEQFF.

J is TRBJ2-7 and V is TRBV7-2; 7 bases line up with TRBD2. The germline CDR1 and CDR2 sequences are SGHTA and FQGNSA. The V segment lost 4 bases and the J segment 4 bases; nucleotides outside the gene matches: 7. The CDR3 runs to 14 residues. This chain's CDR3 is CASSSSWGGYEQYF. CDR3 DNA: TGTGCCAGCAGCTCTTCTTGGGGGGGGTACGAGCAGTACTTC.

CDR3 sequence reads: CATSEGEYTEAFF. CDR3 coding DNA: TGTGCCACCAGTGAAGGGGAGTACACTGAAGCTTTCTTT. The chain uses TRBV24-1 and TRBJ1-1, with D perhaps matching TRBD1 (5 bases). The CDR3 spans 13 residues. Trimming cost V 4 bases and J 3 bases, with 8 bases left between them. Germline CDR1 reads KGHDR; CDR2 reads SFDVKD.

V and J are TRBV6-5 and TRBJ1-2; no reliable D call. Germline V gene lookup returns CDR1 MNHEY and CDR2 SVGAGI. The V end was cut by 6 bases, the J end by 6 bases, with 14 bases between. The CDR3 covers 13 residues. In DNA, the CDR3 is TGTGCCAGCAGCGTAGGGATAAGCGATGGCTACACCTTC. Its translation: CASSVGISDGYTF.

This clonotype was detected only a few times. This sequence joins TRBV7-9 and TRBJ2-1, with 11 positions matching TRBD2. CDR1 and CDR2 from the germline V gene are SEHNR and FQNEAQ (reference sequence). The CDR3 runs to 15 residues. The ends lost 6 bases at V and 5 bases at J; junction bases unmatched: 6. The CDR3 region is CASSQGTSGNNEQFF. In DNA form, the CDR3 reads TGTGCCAGCAGTCAGGGGACTAGCGGCAACAATGAGCAGTTCTTC.

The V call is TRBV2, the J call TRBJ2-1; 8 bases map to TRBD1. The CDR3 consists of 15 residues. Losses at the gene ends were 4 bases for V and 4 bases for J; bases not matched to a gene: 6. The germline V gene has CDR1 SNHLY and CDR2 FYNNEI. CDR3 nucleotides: TGTGCCAGCAGTGTCGGTCAGGGGGCGTACAATGAGCAGTTCTTC. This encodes CASSVGQGAYNEQFF.

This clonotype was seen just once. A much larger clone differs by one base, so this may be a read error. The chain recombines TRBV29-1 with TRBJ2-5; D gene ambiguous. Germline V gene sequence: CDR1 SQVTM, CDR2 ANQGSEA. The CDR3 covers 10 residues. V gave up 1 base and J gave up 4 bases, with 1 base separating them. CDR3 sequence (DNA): TGCAGCGTTGAAGGAGAGACCCAGTACTTC. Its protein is CSVEGETQYF.